The sequence of this TCR beta chain was determined in a study of metastatic and nonmetastatic thyroid tumors. All patients were treatment-naive before thyroid surgery. A note on this clone: The antigen is undetermined.

Findings and limits, study-wide: As reported, TCR beta diversity in blood and tumor was significantly higher in malignant thyroid tumors than in benign nodules.

TCRdb re-analyzed the PCR reads through MiXCR. The sample records 60,000 to 85,000 clones, less than 20% being singletons. The junction had 3 bases not matched to a gene; V was cut back by 5 bases and J by 3 bases. The CDR3 runs to 15 residues. CDR1 is MNHNS and CDR2 is SASEGT in the germline V gene. The receptor was derived from a female donor with papillary thyroid cancer or a benign thyroid nodule (not recorded which). Some clones in this sample may be carry-over from other donors' samples. The sample consisted of blood. V is TRBV6-1 and J is TRBJ2-5; 13 bases match TRBD2. CDR3 residues: CASSRLAGGEETQYF. The CDR3 region has the DNA TGTGCCAGCAGTAGACTAGCGGGAGGAGAAGAGACCCAGTACTTC.